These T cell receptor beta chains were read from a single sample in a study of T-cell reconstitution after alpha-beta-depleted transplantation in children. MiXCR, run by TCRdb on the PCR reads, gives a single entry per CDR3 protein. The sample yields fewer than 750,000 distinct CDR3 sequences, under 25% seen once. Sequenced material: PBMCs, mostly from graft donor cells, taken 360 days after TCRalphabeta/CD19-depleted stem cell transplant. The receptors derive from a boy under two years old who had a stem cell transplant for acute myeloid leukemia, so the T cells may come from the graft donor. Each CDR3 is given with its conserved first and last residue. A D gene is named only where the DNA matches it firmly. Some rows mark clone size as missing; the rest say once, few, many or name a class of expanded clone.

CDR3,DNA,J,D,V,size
CSARDPTRPYEQYF,TGCAGTGCTAGAGATCCCACAAGACCCTACGAGCAGTACTTC,TRBJ2-7,NA,TRBV20-1,NA
CSARDPRVTGELFF,TGCAGTGCTAGAGATCCCAGGGTCACCGGGGAGCTGTTTTTT,TRBJ2-2,NA,TRBV20-1,NA
CASSLGTQGETQYF,TGCGCCAGCAGCTTGGGGACCCAGGGAGAGACCCAGTACTTC,TRBJ2-5,NA,TRBV5-1,many
CASSFPIAATSTDTQYF,TGTGCCAGCAGCTTCCCGATAGCGGCCACTAGCACAGATACGCAGTATTTT,TRBJ2-3,NA,TRBV7-9,NA
CAISVRQGDQPQHF,TGTGCCATCAGTGTTAGGCAGGGGGATCAGCCCCAGCATTTT,TRBJ1-5,TRBD1,TRBV10-3,many
CSGTGTVYNEQFF,TGCAGTGGGACAGGGACGGTGTACAATGAGCAGTTCTTC,TRBJ2-1,TRBD1,TRBV20-1,many
CAITMNSGGNNEQFF,TGTGCCATCACCATGAACAGCGGGGGCAACAATGAGCAGTTCTTC,TRBJ2-1,TRBD2,TRBV10-3,few
CAISGTLSGPSDTQYF,TGTGCCATCAGTGGGACTCTATCCGGGCCGTCAGATACGCAGTATTTT,TRBJ2-3,NA,TRBV10-3,few
CATSRERDLNNEQFF,TGTGCCACCAGCAGAGAGAGGGACCTTAACAATGAGCAGTTCTTC,TRBJ2-1,NA,TRBV15,NA
CASARRTNTGELFF,TGTGCCAGCGCCCGACGGACTAACACCGGGGAGCTGTTTTTT,TRBJ2-2,NA,TRBV25-1,many